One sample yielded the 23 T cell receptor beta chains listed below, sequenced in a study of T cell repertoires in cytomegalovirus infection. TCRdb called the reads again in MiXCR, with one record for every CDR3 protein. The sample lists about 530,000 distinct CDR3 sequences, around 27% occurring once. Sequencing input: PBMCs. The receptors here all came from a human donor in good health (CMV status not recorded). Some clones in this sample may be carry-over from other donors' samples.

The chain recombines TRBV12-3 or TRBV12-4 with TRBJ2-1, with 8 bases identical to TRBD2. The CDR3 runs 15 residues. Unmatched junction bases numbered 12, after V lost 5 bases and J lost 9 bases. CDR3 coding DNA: TGTGCCAGCAGTACCAGGAGCGGGAGAGGGGGTGAGCAGTTCTTC. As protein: CASSTRSGRGGEQFF.

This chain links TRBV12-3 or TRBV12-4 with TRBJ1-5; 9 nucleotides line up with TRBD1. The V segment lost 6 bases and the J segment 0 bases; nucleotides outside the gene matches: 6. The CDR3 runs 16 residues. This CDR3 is CASSGQGTISNQPQHF. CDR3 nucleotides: TGTGCCAGCAGCGGACAGGGGACGATTAGCAATCAGCCCCAGCATTTT.

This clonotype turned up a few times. The chain's CDR3 is CASSLQGGGQETQYF. DNA of the CDR3: TGCGCCAGCAGCCTCCAGGGGGGGGGGCAAGAGACCCAGTACTTC. The rearrangement uses TRBV4-1 and TRBJ2-5; D may be TRBD1 or TRBD2 (7 bases each). The CDR3 extends over 15 amino acids. Germline V gene sequence: CDR1 MGHRA, CDR2 YSYEKL. Trimming left V 4 bases short and J 2 bases short, with 14 bases between.

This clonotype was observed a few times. CDR3 coding DNA: TGTGCCAGCAGTTTAGCGGGAGGAGGTGCGCTGTTTTTT. Encoded protein: CASSLAGGGALFF. The rearrangement uses TRBV9 and TRBJ2-2; 10 bases map to TRBD2. Germline V gene sequence: CDR1 SGDLS, CDR2 YYNGEE. CDR3 length: 13 amino acids. V lost 5 bases to trimming and J lost 13 bases; unmatched junction nucleotides: 8.

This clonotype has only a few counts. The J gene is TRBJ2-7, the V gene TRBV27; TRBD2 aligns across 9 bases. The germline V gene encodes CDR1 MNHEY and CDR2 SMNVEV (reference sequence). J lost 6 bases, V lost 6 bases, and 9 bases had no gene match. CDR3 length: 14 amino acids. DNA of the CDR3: TGTGCCAGCAGCCCAGGACTAGCGCGGGCCGAGCAGTACTTC. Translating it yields CASSPGLARAEQYF.

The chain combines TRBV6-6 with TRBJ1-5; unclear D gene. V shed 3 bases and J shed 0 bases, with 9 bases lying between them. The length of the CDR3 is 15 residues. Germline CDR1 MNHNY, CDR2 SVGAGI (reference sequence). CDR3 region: CASSYRVSSNQPQHF. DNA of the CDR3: TGTGCCAGCAGTTATCGAGTTTCTAGCAATCAGCCCCAGCATTTT.

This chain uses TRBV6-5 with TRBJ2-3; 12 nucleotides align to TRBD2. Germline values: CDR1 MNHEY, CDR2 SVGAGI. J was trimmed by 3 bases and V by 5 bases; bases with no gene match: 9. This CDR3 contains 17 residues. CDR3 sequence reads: CASSRTTSGSGTDTQYF. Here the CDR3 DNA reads TGTGCCAGCAGTCGAACGACTAGCGGGAGCGGAACAGATACGCAGTATTTT.

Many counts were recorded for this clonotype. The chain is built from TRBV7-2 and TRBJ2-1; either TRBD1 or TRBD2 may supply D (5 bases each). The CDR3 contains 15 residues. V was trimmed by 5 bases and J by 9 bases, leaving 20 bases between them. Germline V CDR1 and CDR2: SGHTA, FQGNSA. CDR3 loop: CASSPINQGRGEQFF. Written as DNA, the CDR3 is TGTGCCAGCAGCCCCATAAATCAGGGACGGGGTGAGCAGTTCTTC.

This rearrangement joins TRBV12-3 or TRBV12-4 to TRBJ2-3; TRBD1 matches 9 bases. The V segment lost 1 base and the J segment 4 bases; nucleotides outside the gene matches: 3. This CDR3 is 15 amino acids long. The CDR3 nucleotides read TGTGCCAGCAGTTTAGGTGGACAGGGGTCAGATACGCAGTATTTT. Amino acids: CASSLGGQGSDTQYF.

CDR3 amino acids: CASSMWAGGSGETQYF. CDR3 sequence (DNA): TGTGCCAGCAGCATGTGGGCGGGAGGAAGCGGAGAGACCCAGTACTTC. The rearrangement uses TRBV7-8 and TRBJ2-5; TRBD2 agrees at 8 bases. CDR1 is SGHVS, CDR2 FQNEAQ, per germline. The CDR3 has 16 residues. Germline trimming cut 5 bases from V and 4 bases from J; bases unmatched to any gene: 12.

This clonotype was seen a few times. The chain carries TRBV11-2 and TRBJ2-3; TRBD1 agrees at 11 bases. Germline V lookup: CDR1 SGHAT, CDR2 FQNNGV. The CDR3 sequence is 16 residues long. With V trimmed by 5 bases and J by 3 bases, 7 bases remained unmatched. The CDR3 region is CASSIGQGATTDTQYF. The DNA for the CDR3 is TGTGCCAGCAGCATTGGACAGGGGGCGACGACAGATACGCAGTATTTT.

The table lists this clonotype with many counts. The CDR3 DNA reads TGTGCCAGCAGCTATGCACAGGGGCTGAACTATGGCTACACCTTC. Translated: CASSYAQGLNYGYTF. The V call is TRBV7-2, the J call TRBJ1-2; 7 bases map to TRBD1. This CDR3 has 15 residues. Unmatched junction bases numbered 7, after V lost 4 bases and J lost 2 bases. Germline CDR1 is SGHTA and CDR2 is FQGNSA.

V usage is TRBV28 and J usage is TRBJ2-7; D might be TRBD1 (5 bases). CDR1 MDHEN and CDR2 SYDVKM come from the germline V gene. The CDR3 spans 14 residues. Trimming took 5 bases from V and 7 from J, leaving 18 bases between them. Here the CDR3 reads CASSQLTVSREQYF. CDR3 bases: TGTGCCAGCAGTCAACTGACAGTCTCACGGGAGCAGTACTTC. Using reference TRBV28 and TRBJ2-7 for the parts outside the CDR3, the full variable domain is DVKVTQSSRYLVKRTGEKVFLECVQDMDHENMFWYRQDPGLGLRLIYFSYDVKMKEKGDIPEGYSVSREKKERFSLILESASTNQTSMYLCASSQLTVSREQYFGPGTRLTVT.

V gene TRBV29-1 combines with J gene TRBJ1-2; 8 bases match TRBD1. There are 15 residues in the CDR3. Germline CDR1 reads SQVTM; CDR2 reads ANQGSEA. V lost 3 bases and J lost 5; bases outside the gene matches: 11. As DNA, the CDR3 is TGCAGCGTTGAGGGACAGGACCCCGCCGGATATGGCTACACCTTC. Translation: CSVEGQDPAGYGYTF.

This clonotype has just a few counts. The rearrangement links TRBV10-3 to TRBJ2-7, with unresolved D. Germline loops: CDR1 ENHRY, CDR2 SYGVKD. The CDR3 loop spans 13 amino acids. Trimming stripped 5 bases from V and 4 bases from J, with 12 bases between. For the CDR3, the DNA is TGTGCCATCAGTCCGGGCCCAACTTACGAGCAGTACGTC. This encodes CAISPGPTYEQYV.

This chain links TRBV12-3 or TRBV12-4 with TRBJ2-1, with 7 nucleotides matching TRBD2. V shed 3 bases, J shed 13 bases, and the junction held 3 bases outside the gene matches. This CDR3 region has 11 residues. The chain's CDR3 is CASSFGGLQFF. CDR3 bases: TGTGCCAGCAGTTTTGGGGGACTACAGTTCTTC.

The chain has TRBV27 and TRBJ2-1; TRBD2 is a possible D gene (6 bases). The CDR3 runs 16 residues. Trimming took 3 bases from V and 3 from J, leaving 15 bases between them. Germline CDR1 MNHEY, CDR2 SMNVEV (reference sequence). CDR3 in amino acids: CASSFVFRRDYNEQFF. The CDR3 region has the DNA TGTGCCAGCAGTTTCGTCTTCCGGCGGGACTACAATGAGCAGTTCTTC.

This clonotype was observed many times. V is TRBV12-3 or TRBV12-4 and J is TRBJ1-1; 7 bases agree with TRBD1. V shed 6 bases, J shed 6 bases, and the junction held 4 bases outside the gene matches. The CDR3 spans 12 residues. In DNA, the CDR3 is TGTGCCAGCAGACAGGGGCCGCCTGAAGCTTTCTTT. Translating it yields CASRQGPPEAFF.

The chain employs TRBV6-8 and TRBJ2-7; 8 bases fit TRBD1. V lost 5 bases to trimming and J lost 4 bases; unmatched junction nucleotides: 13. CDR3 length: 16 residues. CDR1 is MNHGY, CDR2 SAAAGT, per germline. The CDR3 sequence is CASSTVVNRGAYEQYF. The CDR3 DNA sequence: TGTGCCAGCAGTACCGTGGTAAACAGGGGGGCATACGAGCAGTACTTC.

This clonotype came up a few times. This chain's CDR3 is CASSYSNRETGRYQPQHF. The CDR3 DNA follows: TGTGCCAGCAGTTACTCGAATCGGGAGACAGGGCGGTATCAGCCCCAGCATTTT. The rearrangement links TRBV6-2 or TRBV6-3 to TRBJ1-5; 7 bases are shared with TRBD1. V lost 0 bases and J lost 5; bases outside the gene matches: 13. The CDR3 is 18 amino acids. Looked up from germline, CDR1 is MNHEY and CDR2 is SVGEGT.

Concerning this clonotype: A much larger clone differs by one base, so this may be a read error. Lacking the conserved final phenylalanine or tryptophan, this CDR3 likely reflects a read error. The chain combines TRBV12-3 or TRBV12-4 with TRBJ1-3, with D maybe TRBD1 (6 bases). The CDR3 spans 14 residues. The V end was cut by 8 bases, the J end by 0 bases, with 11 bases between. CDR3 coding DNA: TGTGCCAGCCGACAGGCCGGCTCTGGAAACACCATATATTCT. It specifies CASRQAGSGNTIYS.

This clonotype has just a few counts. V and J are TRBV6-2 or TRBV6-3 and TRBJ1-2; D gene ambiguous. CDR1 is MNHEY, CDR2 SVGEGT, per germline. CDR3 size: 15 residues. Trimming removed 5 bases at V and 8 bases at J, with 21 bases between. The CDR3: CASSRPQVGSRGYTF. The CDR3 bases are TGTGCCAGCAGTCGACCGCAGGTGGGGTCAAGGGGCTACACCTTC.

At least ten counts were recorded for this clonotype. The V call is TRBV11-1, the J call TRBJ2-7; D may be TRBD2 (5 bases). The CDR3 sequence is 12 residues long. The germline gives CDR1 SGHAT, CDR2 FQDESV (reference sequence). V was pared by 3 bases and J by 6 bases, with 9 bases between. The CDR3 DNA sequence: TGTGCCAGCAGCTTGGACGGGGTCGAGCAGTACTTC. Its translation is CASSLDGVEQYF.